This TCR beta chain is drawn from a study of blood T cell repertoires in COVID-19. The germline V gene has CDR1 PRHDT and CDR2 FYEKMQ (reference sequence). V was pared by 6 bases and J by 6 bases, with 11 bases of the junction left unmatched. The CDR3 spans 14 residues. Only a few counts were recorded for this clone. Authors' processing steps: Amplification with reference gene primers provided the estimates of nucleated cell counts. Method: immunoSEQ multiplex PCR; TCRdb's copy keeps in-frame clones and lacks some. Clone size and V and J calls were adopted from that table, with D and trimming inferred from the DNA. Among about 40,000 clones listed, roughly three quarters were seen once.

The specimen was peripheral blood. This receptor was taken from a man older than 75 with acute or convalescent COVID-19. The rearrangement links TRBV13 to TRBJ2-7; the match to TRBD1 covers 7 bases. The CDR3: CASRKTGVVGEQYF. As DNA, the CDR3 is TGTGCCAGCAGGAAAACAGGGGTGGTCGGCGAGCAGTACTTC.